These T cell receptor beta chains were read from a single sample in a study of CD8+ T cells in alopecia areata. The method was immunoSEQ multiplex PCR; TCRdb's version includes in-frame clones alone and lacks a portion of them. The table includes about 180,000 clones, approximately 51% detected once. Sequencing was performed on CD8+ T cells sorted from blood, taken at approximately week 51, from a patient treated with tofacitinib. These receptor sequences come from a human donor with alopecia areata. CDR3s include the opening cysteine and the closing phenylalanine or tryptophan. D genes are given only for firm matches. The size of a clone is reported for some rows only, either as once, few or many, or as a class for expanded clones.

TRBV7-9,-,-,TRBJ2-7,CASSLNRRGALYEQYF,TGTGCCAGCAGCTTGAACCGCCGCGGGGCCCTCTACGAGCAGTACTTC
TRBV4-2,-,-,TRBJ1-3,CASSPVGSGNTIYF,TGTGCCAGCAGCCCGGTTGGCTCTGGAAACACCATATATTTT
TRBV7-2,-,-,TRBJ2-3,CASSRVQGSTDTQYF,TGTGCCAGCAGCCGGGTTCAGGGGAGCACAGATACGCAGTATTTT
TRBV19,few,-,TRBJ2-2,CASYSPTGELFF,TGTGCCAGTTACAGCCCCACCGGGGAGCTGTTTTTT
TRBV7-6,-,-,TRBJ2-1,CASSLEHPGNTDEQFF,TGTGCCAGCAGCTTAGAACATCCCGGGAACACGGATGAGCAGTTCTTC
TRBV7-2,once,-,TRBJ1-1,CASSFMRQVEAFF,TGTGCCAGCAGCTTCATGAGACAGGTTGAAGCTTTCTTT
TRBV30,few,-,TRBJ2-3,CAWREPGTDTQYF,TGTGCCTGGAGAGAACCTGGCACAGATACGCAGTATTTT
TRBV9,few,-,TRBJ2-3,CASSGGAVSTDTQYF,TGTGCCAGCAGCGGTGGGGCGGTCAGCACAGATACGCAGTATTTT
TRBV5-1,-,-,TRBJ2-5,CASGAQGGKQETQYF,TGCGCCAGCGGGGCTCAAGGAGGCAAACAAGAGACCCAGTACTTC
TRBV7-9,-,-,TRBJ2-7,CASSSRDRNTYEQYF,TGTGCCAGCAGCTCTCGGGACCGTAATACCTACGAGCAGTACTTC
TRBV5-5,-,-,TRBJ2-5,CASSLLTEETQYF,TGTGCCAGCAGCTTGTTAACAGAAGAGACCCAGTACTTC
TRBV4-2,few,TRBD1,TRBJ2-1,CASSQAGTGRNNEQFF,TGTGCCAGCAGCCAAGCAGGGACAGGGAGGAACAATGAGCAGTTCTTC
TRBV27,-,TRBD1,TRBJ2-1,CASSPLTGGNEQFF,TGTGCCAGCAGTCCCCTGACAGGGGGAAACGAGCAGTTCTTC
TRBV11-2,-,TRBD1,TRBJ2-7,CASSARTGDPYEQYF,TGTGCCAGCAGCGCCCGGACAGGGGATCCCTACGAGCAGTACTTC
TRBV30,-,TRBD1,TRBJ2-2,CAKQGTVNTGELFF,TGTGCCAAACAGGGGACGGTAAACACCGGGGAGCTGTTTTTT
TRBV29-1,few,-,TRBJ2-2,CSVVEGGTGELFF,TGCAGCGTTGTTGAGGGGGGGACCGGGGAGCTGTTTTTT
TRBV27,-,-,TRBJ1-2,CASSLSGGYGYTF,TGTGCCAGCAGTTTATCGGGGGGCTATGGCTACACCTTC
TRBV29-1,-,-,TRBJ2-2,CSVDRSTGELFF,TGCAGCGTTGACAGGTCCACCGGGGAGCTGTTTTTT
TRBV5-4,once,TRBD1,TRBJ2-7,CASSQTGKRQYF,TGTGCCAGCAGCCAGACAGGGAAAAGGCAGTACTTC
TRBV30,-,-,TRBJ2-3,CAWSKEAGSTDTQYF,TGTGCCTGGAGTAAGGAGGCAGGTAGCACAGATACGCAGTATTTT
TRBV30,-,TRBD1,TRBJ2-7,CAWSVHPTGTANEQYF,TGTGCCTGGAGTGTACACCCCACCGGGACAGCCAACGAGCAGTACTTC
TRBV25-1,-,-,TRBJ1-2,CASSPPGTNYGYTF,TGTGCCAGCAGTCCCCCAGGGACTAACTATGGCTACACCTTC
TRBV27,-,-,TRBJ1-5,CASSLVGRGQPQHF,TGTGCCAGCAGTTTAGTGGGACGGGGTCAGCCCCAGCATTTT
TRBV4-2,-,-,TRBJ1-1,CASSRSNSYVNTEAFF,TGTGCCAGCAGCCGAAGCAACAGCTATGTGAACACTGAAGCTTTCTTT
TRBV27,-,-,TRBJ1-5,CASSLRQAVGQPQHF,TGTGCCAGCAGTTTGCGACAAGCCGTCGGGCAGCCCCAGCATTTT
TRBV19,few,TRBD2,TRBJ2-3,CATAGGFTDTQYF,TGTGCCACCGCGGGGGGGTTCACAGATACGCAGTATTTT
TRBV29-1,-,-,TRBJ1-1,CSVESLTEAFF,TGCAGCGTTGAGTCCTTGACTGAAGCTTTCTTT
TRBV29-1,-,TRBD1,TRBJ2-6,CSVATGTGDSGANVLTF,TGCAGCGTTGCAACCGGGACAGGGGACTCTGGGGCCAACGTCCTGACTTTC
TRBV13,-,-,TRBJ2-7,CASSHGDISYEQYF,TGTGCCAGCAGCCACGGGGACATCTCCTACGAGCAGTACTTC
TRBV5-1,few,TRBD1,TRBJ2-7,CASSAGTGSSYEQYF,TGCGCCAGCAGCGCCGGGACAGGGTCCTCCTACGAGCAGTACTTC
TRBV30,-,-,TRBJ1-1,CACLLGPKAFF,TGTGCCTGTTTGCTGGGGCCGAAAGCTTTCTTT
TRBV6-5,-,TRBD2,TRBJ2-1,CASSYSTSGGYNEQFF,TGTGCCAGCAGTTACTCGACTAGCGGGGGGTACAATGAGCAGTTCTTC
TRBV5-6,-,TRBD1,TRBJ2-1,CASLSGTGRNEQFF,TGTGCCAGCCTGTCCGGGACAGGGCGCAATGAGCAGTTCTTC
TRBV5-1,few,-,TRBJ1-5,CASSLEGVNNQPQHF,TGCGCCAGCAGCTTGGAAGGAGTCAACAATCAGCCCCAGCATTTT
TRBV5-6,-,-,TRBJ2-3,CASSLEIQGTDTQYF,TGTGCCAGCAGCTTGGAAATTCAGGGCACAGATACGCAGTATTTT
TRBV25-1,once,TRBD1,TRBJ2-7,CASAPTGNYEQYF,TGTGCCAGCGCTCCGACAGGGAACTACGAGCAGTACTTC
TRBV5-6,once,-,TRBJ2-2,CASSLWGDTGELFF,TGTGCCAGCAGCTTGTGGGGAGACACCGGGGAGCTGTTTTTT
TRBV7-2,-,-,TRBJ1-6,CASSRDAYNSPLHF,TGTGCCAGCAGCCGGGACGCCTATAATTCACCCCTCCACTTT
TRBV27,-,-,TRBJ2-7,CASSSPYEQYF,TGTGCCAGCAGTTCCCCCTACGAGCAGTACTTC
TRBV7-6,-,TRBD2,TRBJ2-7,CASTVGGSYEQYF,TGTGCCAGCACGGTGGGGGGGTCCTACGAGCAGTACTTC